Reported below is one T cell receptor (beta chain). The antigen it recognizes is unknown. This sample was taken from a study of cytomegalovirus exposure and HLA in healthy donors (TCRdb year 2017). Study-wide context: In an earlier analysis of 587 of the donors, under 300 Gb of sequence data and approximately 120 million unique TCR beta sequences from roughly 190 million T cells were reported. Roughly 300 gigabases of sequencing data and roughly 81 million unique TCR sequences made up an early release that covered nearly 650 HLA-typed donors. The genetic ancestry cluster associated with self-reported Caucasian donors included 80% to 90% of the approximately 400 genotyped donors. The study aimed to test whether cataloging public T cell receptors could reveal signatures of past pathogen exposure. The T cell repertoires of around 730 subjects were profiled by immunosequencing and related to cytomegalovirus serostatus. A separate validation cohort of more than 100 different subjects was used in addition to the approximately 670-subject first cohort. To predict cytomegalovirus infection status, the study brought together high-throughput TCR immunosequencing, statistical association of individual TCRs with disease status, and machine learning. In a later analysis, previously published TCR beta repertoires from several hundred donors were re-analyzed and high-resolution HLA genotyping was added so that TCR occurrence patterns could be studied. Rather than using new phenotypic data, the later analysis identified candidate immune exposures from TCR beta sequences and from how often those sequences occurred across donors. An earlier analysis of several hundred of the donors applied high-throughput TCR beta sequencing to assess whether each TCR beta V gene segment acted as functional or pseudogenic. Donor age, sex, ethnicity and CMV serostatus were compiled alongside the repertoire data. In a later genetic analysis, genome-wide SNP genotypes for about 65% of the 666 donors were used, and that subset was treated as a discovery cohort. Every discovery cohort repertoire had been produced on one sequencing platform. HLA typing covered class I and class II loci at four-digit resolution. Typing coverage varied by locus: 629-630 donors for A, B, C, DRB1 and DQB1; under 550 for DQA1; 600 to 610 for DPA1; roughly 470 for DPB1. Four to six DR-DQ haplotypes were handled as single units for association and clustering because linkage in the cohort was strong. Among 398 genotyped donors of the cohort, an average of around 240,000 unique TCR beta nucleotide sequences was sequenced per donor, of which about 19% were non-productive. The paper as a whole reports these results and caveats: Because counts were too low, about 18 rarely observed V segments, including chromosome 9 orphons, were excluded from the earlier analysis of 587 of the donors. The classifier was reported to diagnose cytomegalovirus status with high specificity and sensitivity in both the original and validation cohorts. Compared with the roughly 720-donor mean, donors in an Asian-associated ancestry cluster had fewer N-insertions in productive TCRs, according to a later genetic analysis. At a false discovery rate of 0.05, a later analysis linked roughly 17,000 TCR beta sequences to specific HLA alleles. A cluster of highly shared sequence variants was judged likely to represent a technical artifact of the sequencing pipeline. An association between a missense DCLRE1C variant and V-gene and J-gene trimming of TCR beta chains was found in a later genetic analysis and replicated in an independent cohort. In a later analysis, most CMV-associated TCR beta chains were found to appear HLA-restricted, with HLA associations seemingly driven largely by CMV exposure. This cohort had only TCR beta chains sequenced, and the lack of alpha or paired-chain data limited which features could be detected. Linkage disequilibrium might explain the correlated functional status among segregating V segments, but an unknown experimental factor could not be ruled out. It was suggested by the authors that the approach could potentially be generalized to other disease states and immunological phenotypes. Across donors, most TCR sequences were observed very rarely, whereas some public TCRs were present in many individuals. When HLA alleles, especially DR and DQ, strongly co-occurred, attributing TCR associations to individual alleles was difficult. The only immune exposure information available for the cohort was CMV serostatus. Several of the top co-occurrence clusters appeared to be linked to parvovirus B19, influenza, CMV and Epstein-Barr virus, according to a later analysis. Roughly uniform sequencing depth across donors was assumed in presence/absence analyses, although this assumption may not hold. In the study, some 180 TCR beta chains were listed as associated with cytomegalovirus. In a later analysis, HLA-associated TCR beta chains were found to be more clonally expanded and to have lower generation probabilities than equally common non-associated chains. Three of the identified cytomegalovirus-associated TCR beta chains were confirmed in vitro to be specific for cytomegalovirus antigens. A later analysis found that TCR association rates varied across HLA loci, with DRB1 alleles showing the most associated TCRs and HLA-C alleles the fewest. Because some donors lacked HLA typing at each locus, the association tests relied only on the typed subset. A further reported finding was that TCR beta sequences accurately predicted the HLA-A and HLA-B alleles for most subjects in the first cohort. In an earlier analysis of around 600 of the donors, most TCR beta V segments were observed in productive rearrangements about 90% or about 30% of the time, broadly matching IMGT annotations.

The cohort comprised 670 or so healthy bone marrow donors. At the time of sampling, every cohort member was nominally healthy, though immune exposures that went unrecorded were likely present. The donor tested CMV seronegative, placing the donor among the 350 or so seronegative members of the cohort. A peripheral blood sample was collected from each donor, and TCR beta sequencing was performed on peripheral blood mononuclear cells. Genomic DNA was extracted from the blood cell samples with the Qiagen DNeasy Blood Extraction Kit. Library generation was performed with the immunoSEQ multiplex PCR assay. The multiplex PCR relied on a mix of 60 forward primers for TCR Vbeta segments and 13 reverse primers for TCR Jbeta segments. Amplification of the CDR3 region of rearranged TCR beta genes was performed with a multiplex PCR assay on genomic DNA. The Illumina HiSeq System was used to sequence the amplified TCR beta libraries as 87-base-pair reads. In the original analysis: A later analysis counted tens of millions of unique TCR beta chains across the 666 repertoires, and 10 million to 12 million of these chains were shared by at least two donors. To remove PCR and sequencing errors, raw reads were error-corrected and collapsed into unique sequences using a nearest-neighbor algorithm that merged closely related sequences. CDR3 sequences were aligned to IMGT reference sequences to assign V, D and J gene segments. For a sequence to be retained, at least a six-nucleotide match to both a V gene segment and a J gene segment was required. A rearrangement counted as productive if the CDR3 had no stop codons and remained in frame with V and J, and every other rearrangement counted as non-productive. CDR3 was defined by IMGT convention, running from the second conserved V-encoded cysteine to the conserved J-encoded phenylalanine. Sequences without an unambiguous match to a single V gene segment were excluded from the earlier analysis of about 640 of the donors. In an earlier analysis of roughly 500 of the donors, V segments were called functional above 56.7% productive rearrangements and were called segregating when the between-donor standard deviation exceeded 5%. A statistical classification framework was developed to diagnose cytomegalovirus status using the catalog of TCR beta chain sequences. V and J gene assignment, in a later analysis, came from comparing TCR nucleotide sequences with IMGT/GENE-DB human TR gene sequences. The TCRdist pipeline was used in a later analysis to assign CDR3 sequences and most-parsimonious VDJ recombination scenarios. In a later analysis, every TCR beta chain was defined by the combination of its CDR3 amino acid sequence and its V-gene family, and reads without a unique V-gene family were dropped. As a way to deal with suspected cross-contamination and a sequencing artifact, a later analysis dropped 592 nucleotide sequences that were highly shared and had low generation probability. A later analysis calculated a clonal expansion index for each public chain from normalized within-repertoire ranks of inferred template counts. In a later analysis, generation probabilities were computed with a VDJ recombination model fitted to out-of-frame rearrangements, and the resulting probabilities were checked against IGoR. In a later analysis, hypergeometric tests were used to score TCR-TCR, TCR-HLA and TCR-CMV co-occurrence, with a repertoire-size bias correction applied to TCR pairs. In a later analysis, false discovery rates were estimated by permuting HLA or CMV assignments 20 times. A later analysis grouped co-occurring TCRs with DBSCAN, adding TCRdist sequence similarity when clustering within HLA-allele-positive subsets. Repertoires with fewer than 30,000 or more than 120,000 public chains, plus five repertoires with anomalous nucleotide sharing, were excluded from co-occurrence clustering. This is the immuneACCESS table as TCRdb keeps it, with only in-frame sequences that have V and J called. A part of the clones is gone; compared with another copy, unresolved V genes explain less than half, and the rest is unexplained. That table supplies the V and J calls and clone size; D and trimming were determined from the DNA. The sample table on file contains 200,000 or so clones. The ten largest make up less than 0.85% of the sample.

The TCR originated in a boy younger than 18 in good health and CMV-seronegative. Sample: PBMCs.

Read as DNA, the sequence is TGTGCCAGCACCGAGAGGGCGGATGGCTACACCTTC. Translation gives CASTERADGYTF. The chain joins TRBV27 to TRBJ1-2; the D gene lacks a confident call. The trim is 7 bases for V and 6 bases for J, with a gap of 12 bases between the germline ends. The CDR3 runs 12 amino acids, cysteine and phenylalanine included. Solely the CDR3 DNA is kept, with 36 bases framed from the first base. Reading the germline V gene (reference sequence) gives CDR1 MNHEY and CDR2 SMNVEV.